This T cell receptor (beta chain) was obtained from a study of shared clonotypes between healthy human individuals. Across the whole study: A couple of female and a few male donors aged 18 to 49 were enrolled.

On this clone itself: Antigen specificity is unknown.

Study findings and constraints: Represented diversity (both genetic and exposure-history) was limited by the small number of donors.

Profiling relied on immunoSEQ multiplex PCR, and the TCRdb table lists in-frame clones only, not all of them. The sample includes a few million clones, 85% to 95% of them seen just once. CD8 cells regarded as naive lacked CD45RO, were positively chosen for CCR7, and omitted terminally differentiated effector memory CD45RA+ cells. This CDR3 is built from 14 residues. The germline CDR1 and CDR2 sequences are SGDLS and YYNGEE. Trimming removed 4 bases from V and 4 bases from J; junction bases left unmatched: 5. The source material was naive CD8+ T cells from PBMCs. This TCR was recovered from a man aged 18 to 29 in good health. Some clones in this sample may be carry-over from other donors' samples. The chain couples TRBV9 to TRBJ1-1; 9 bases fit TRBD1. Here the CDR3 DNA reads TGTGCCAGCAGCACAGGGGGCATCGGCACTGAAGCTTTCTTT. Translation gives CASSTGGIGTEAFF.